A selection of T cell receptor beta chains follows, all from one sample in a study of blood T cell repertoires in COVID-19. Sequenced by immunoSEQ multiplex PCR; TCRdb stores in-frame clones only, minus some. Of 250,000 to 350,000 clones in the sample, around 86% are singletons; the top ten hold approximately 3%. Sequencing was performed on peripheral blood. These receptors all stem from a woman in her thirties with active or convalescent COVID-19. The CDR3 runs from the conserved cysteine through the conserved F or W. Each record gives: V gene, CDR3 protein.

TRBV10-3 CAISVSGEFLVPSGAFF
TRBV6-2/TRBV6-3 CASSPHRDSSFERPQHF
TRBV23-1 CATHPGVRGAVWGYTF
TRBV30 CAWSVVRRTHSMYNEQFF
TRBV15 CATSRGTVSNTEAFF
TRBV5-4 CASTRTSGGQDTQYF
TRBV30 CAWSRDSGNTIYF
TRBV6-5 CASSYSGVNTEAFF
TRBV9 CASSVQERGGSAQFF
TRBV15 CATSTMRTGSETQYF
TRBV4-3 CASSQDGGANTEAFF
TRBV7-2 CASSPGGGWVGQPQHF
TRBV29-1 CSVRTGMNTEAFF
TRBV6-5 CASSFTLGVGGYGYTF
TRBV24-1 CATSGADYGYTF
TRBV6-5 CASSYMAPEGNTEAFF
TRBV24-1 CATGDRGSGANVLTF
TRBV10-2 CASSETWGVNTEAFF
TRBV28 CASSPPGGGYNSPLHF
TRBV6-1 CASSEFYREDEQYF
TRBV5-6 CASSFGTGGPLDTQYF
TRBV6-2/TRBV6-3 CASSFQLFQGARDQPQHF
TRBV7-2 CASSFTGGTGNTIYF
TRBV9 CASSENKGVTDYGYTF
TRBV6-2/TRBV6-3 CASSSGYGYTF
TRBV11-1 CASSQGQENIQYF
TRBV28 CASSFAAVPLYEQYF
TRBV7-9 CASSVNTLERGGYTF
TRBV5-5 CASSLYSDGGYTF
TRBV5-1 CASSLAAGPGLNTEAFF
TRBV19 CASSSGTGQGNTIYF
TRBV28 CASSLYSSGAGSMEAFF
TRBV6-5 CASRQGRNQPQHF
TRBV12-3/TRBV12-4 CASSLAQGNGYTF
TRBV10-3 CAISESAGPPRAFF
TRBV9 CASSVVSFGNNEQFF
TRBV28 CASSKPPGPNEKLFF
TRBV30 CAWSVQGVAGGPTDTQYF
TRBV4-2 CASSLGQQAENTEAFF
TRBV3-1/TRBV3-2 CASSQAGTSIDEQFF
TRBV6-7 CASSYPAAWVPCLYGYTF
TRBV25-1 CASSARQFSEAFF
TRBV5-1 CASSLGGLANEKLFF
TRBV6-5 CASRPQGDGTEAFF
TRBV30 CAWSVGGGRNEQFF
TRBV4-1 CASRQGLNTEAFF
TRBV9 CASSVEGQGKVGNYGYTF
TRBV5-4 CASSFGGLADTQYF